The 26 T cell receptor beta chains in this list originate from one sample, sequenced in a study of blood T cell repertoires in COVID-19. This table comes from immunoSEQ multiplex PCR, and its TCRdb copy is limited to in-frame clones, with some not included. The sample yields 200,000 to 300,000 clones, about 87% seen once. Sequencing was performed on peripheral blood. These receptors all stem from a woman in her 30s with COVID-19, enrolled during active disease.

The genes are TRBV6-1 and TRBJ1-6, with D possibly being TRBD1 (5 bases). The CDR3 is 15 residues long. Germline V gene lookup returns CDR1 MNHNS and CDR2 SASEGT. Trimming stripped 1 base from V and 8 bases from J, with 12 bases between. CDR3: CASSEGDWEYSPLHF. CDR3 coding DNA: TGTGCCAGCAGTGAAGGGGACTGGGAATATTCACCCCTCCACTTT.

The CDR3 loop reads CASSYSEQGPTEAFF. The CDR3 nucleotides read TGTGCCAGCAGTTACTCTGAACAGGGGCCCACTGAAGCTTTCTTT. The genes are TRBV6-5 and TRBJ1-1, with 7 positions matching TRBD1. The CDR3 has 15 residues. J gave up 4 bases and V 0 bases, and 5 bases lay outside the gene matches. Germline V gives CDR1 MNHEY, CDR2 SVGAGI.

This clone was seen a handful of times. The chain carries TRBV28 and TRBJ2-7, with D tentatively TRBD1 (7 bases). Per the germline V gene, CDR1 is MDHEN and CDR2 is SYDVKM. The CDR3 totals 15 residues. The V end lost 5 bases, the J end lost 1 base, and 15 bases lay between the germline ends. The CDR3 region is CASSRGDSQSYEQYF. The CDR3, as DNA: TGTGCCAGCAGTAGGGGGGACAGTCAATCCTACGAGCAGTACTTC.

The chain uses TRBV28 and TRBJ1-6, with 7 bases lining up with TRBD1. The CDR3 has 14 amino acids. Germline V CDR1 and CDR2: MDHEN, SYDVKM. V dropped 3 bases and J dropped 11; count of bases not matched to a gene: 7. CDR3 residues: CASSLSQGVAPLHF. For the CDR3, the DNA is TGTGCCAGCAGTTTGAGCCAGGGGGTTGCACCCCTCCACTTT. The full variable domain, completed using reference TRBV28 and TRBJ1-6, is DVKVTQSSRYLVKRTGEKVFLECVQDMDHENMFWYRQDPGLGLRLIYFSYDVKMKEKGDIPEGYSVSREKKERFSLILESASTNQTSMYLCASSLSQGVAPLHFGNGTRLTVT.

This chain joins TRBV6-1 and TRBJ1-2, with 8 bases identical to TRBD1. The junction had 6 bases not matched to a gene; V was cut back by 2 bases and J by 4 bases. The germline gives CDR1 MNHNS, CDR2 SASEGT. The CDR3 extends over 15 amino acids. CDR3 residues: CASSEIRGHIYGYTF. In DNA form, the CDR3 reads TGTGCCAGCAGTGAAATCAGGGGGCATATCTATGGCTACACCTTC.

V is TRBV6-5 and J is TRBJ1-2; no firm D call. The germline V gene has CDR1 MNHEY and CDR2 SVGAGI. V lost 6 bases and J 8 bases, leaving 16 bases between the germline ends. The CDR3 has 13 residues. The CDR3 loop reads CASSFIPPGGYTF. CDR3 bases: TGTGCCAGCAGCTTCATCCCACCGGGGGGCTACACCTTC.

CDR3 amino acids: CASNPGQSLRNTEAFF. CDR3 DNA: TGCGCCAGCAACCCCGGACAGTCCCTACGGAACACTGAAGCTTTCTTT. This sequence joins TRBV5-1 and TRBJ1-1, with D perhaps matching TRBD1 (6 bases). CDR3 length: 16 amino acids. Trimming shortened V by 6 bases and J by 1 base, and 19 bases separated the two germline ends. CDR1 SGHRS and CDR2 YFSETQ come from the germline V gene.

In DNA form, the CDR3 reads TGTGCCACCAGTGTGGGGGGGGCGGAGTATTTT. It is translated as CATSVGGAEYF. The chain couples TRBV24-1 to TRBJ2-3, with D possibly matching TRBD2 (7 bases). Germline CDR1 and CDR2: KGHDR and SFDVKD. This CDR3 is 11 amino acids long. Trimming took off 5 bases at V and 13 bases at J, with 12 bases between the two ends.

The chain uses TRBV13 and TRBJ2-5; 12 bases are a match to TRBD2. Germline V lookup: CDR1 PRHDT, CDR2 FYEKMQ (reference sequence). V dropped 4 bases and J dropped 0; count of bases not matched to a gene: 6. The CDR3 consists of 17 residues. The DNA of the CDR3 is TGTGCCAGCAGCTCCCGACTAGCGGGGGACCACCAAGAGACCCAGTACTTC. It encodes CASSSRLAGDHQETQYF.

DNA for the CDR3: TGTGCCAGCAATAGTCGGACAATCGTCAATGAGCAGTTCTTC. Translating gives CASNSRTIVNEQFF. This chain uses TRBV28 with TRBJ2-1, with D possibly TRBD1 on 5 matching bases. Trimming removed 7 bases at V and 6 bases at J, with 16 bases between. The CDR3 is 14 amino acids. Germline assignment: CDR1 MDHEN and CDR2 SYDVKM.

The CDR3 loop is CASSDGTSGSLGDTQYF. CDR3 DNA: TGTGCCAGCAGTGACGGGACTAGCGGGAGTTTGGGAGATACGCAGTATTTT. The chain combines TRBV25-1 with TRBJ2-3; 14 bases map to TRBD2. This CDR3 region has 17 residues. After removal of 3 bases from V and 5 bases from J, the junction contained 7 bases not matched to a gene. The germline V gene encodes CDR1 MGHDK and CDR2 SYGVNS.

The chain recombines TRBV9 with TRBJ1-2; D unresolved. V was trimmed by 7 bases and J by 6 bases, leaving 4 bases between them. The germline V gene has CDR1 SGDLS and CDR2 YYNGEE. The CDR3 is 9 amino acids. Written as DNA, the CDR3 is TGTGCCAGCTTCGATGGCTACACCTTC. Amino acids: CASFDGYTF.

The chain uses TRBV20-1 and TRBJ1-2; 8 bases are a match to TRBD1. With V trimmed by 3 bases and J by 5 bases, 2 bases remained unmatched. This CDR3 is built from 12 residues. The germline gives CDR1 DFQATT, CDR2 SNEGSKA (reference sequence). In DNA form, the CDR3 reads TGCAGTGCTAGTGACAGGGGATATGGCTACACCTTC. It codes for CSASDRGYGYTF.

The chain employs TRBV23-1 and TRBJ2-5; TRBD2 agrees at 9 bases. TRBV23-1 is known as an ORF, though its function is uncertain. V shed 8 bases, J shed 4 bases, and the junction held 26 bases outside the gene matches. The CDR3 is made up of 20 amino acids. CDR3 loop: CASVPLPIQRGVLRGETQYF. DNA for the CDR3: TGCGCCAGCGTACCCCTTCCCATTCAGCGGGGGGTATTAAGGGGAGAGACCCAGTACTTC.

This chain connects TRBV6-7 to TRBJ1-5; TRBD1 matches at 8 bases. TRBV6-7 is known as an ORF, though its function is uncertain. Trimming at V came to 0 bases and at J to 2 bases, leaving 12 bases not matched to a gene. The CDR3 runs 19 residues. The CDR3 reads CASSYSRAQGGIGNQPQHF. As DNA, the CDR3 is TGTGCCAGCAGTTACTCCCGGGCACAGGGGGGGATTGGCAATCAGCCCCAGCATTTT.

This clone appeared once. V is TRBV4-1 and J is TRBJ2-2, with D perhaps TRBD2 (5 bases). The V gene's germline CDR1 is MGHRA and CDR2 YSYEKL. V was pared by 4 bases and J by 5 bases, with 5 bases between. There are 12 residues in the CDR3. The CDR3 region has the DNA TGCGCCAGCAGCCCGGGGACCGGGGAGCTGTTTTTT. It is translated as CASSPGTGELFF.

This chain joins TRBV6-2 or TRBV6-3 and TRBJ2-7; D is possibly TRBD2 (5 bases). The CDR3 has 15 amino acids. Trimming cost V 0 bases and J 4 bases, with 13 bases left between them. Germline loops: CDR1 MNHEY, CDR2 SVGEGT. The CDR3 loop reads CASSYSNGLAYEQYV. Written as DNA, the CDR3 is TGTGCCAGCAGTTACTCGAATGGACTGGCATACGAGCAGTACGTC.

The CDR3: CASRTNRDNEQFF. In DNA form, the CDR3 reads TGTGCCAGCAGGACCAACCGGGACAATGAGCAGTTCTTC. The chain joins TRBV2 to TRBJ2-1; D not resolved. CDR3 length: 13 amino acids. V lost 6 bases to trimming and J lost 5 bases, with 11 bases between them. The germline V gene has CDR1 SNHLY and CDR2 FYNNEI.

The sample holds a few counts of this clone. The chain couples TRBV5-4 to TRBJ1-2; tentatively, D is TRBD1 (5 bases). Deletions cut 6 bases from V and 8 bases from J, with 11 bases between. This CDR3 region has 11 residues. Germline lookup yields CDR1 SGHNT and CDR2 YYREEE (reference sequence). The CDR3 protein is CASTGPGGYTF. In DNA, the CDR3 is TGTGCCAGCACAGGGCCGGGCGGCTACACCTTC.

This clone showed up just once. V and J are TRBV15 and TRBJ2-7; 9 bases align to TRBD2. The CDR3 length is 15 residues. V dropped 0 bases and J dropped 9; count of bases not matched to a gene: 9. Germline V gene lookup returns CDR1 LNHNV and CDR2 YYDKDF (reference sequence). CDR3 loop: CATSREGAGGPRQYV. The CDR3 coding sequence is TGTGCCACCAGCAGAGAGGGGGCGGGAGGGCCTAGGCAGTACGTC.

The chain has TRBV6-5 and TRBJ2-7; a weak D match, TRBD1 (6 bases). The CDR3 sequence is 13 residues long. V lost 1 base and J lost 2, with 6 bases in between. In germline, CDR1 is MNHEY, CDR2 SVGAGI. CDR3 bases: TGTGCCAGCAGTTACTGGACAGCCTACGAGCAGTACTTC. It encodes CASSYWTAYEQYF.

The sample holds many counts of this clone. In DNA, the CDR3 is TGCGCCAGCAGCCACCTTACAGGGGTCCTCTACGAGCAGTACGTC. Its protein is CASSHLTGVLYEQYV. V gene TRBV4-3 combines with J gene TRBJ2-7; 7 nucleotides align to TRBD1. The CDR3 is made up of 15 amino acids. With V trimmed by 3 bases and J by 3 bases, 8 bases remained unmatched. The germline gives CDR1 LGHNA, CDR2 YSLEER.

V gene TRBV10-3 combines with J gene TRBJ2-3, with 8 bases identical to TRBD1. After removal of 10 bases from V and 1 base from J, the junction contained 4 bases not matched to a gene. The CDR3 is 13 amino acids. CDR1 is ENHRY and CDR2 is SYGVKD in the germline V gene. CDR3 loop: CATLDRGTDTQYF. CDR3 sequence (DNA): TGTGCCACCTTGGACAGGGGCACAGATACGCAGTATTTT.

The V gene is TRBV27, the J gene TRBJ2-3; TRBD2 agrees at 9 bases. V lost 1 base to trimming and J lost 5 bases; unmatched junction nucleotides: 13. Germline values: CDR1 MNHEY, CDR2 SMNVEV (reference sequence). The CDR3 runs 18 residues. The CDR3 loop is CASSLFGRGGRTRDTQYF. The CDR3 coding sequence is TGTGCCAGCAGTTTATTTGGGCGGGGGGGCCGGACGAGAGATACGCAGTATTTT.

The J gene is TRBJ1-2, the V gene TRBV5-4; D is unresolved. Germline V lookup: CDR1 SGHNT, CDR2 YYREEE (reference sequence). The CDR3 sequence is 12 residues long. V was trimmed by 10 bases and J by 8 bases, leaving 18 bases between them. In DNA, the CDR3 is TGTGCCGGCTCAGCGGACCAGTACGGCTACACCTTC. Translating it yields CAGSADQYGYTF.

CDR3 nucleotides: TGTGCCAGCAGGCAAGGGACTCCTTATAGCAATCAGCCCCAGCATTTT. Protein product: CASRQGTPYSNQPQHF. This chain connects TRBV27 to TRBJ1-5; D perhaps matches TRBD1 (5 bases). Deletions cut 6 bases from V and 0 bases from J, with 15 bases between. The CDR3 consists of 16 residues. The germline gives CDR1 MNHEY, CDR2 SMNVEV (reference sequence).